The clone carrying this T cell receptor (beta chain) has just a few counts. The antigen remains unidentified. With V trimmed by 5 bases and J by 1 base, 6 bases remained unmatched. This CDR3 spans 15 amino acids. The germline gives CDR1 DFQATT, CDR2 SNEGSKA (reference sequence). Amplified TCR beta CDR3 regions were obtained using RNA transcripts as template. First-round RT-PCR with HTBI primers preceded a second-round multiplex PCR. Using its own MiXCR run on the multiplex PCR reads, TCRdb lists one record per CDR3 protein. The data contain 650,000 to 900,000 distinct CDR3 sequences, roughly two fifths of them singletons. This sample was included in a study of Graves' ophthalmopathy and Graves' hyperthyroidism. Notes on the study in general: The model's prediction of ophthalmopathy progression had just over 70% sensitivity and approximately 72% specificity. Detection in blood was also observed for most expanded thyroid clonotypes above 0.001 frequency.

The sequence derives from an adult man with Graves' ophthalmopathy. The sequenced material came from peripheral blood. This chain links TRBV20-1 with TRBJ1-2, with TRBD1 matching over 11 bases. The CDR3 nucleotides read TGCAGTGCTTGGTCCGGGACAGGGGGTAACTATGGCTACACCTTC. Its protein is CSAWSGTGGNYGYTF.